This passage covers 20 T cell receptor beta chains from one sample sequenced in a study of blood T cell repertoires in COVID-19. The assay was immunoSEQ multiplex PCR, and TCRdb's table has in-frame clones only and misses some. This table has approximately 99,000 clones, just over 70% appearing once. Sample: peripheral blood. The receptor set was obtained from a woman in her 40s with acute or convalescent COVID-19.

This sequence joins TRBV18 and TRBJ1-2; 10 bases line up with TRBD1. CDR3 size: 18 residues. V gave up 0 bases and J gave up 3 bases; unmatched junction bases: 10. Germline V gene sequence: CDR1 KGHSH, CDR2 LQKENI. CDR3 DNA: TGTGCCAGCTCACCACCGACAGGGGGCGCCGGGTTCTACTATGGCTACACCTTC. Its translation: CASSPPTGGAGFYYGYTF.

V is TRBV9 and J is TRBJ2-3, with 8 bases lining up with TRBD1. Germline-derived CDR1 and CDR2 are SGDLS and YYNGEE. The CDR3 is made up of 15 amino acids. J gave up 2 bases and V 0 bases, and 2 bases lay outside the gene matches. The CDR3 sequence is CASSVEQGVTDTQYF. The CDR3 DNA reads as TGTGCCAGCAGCGTAGAACAGGGGGTCACAGATACGCAGTATTTT.

Concerning this clone itself: The same CDR3 also results from other DNA sequences found in this sample. The chain recombines TRBV2 with TRBJ2-3, with 7 bases identical to TRBD2. CDR1 is SNHLY, CDR2 FYNNEI, per germline. This CDR3 is 14 amino acids long. V was clipped by 4 bases and J by 4 bases; unmatched bases: 5. CDR3 DNA: TGTGCCAGCAGTGGGGGAACTAGCGCAGATACGCAGTATTTT. Translation gives CASSGGTSADTQYF.

The CDR3 sequence is CASRPGQVYPIYF. CDR3 bases: TGTGCCAGCAGACCTGGACAGGTCTACCCCATATATTTT. The J gene is TRBJ1-3, the V gene TRBV12-3 or TRBV12-4, with 7 bases that match TRBD1. This CDR3 has 13 residues. V dropped 6 bases and J dropped 11; count of bases not matched to a gene: 10.

V gene TRBV30 combines with J gene TRBJ2-5; D might be TRBD2 (6 bases). With 5 bases removed from V and 6 bases from J, the gap between germline ends came to 13 bases. There are 12 residues in the CDR3. CDR1 and CDR2 (germline): GTSNPN, SVGIG (reference sequence). CDR3 residues: CAWRPAGKTQYF. Written as DNA, the CDR3 is TGTGCCTGGCGACCTGCGGGAAAGACCCAGTACTTC.

This chain joins TRBV6-4 and TRBJ2-1; 10 bases match TRBD2. The CDR3 sequence is 18 residues long. Per the germline V gene, CDR1 is MRHNA and CDR2 is SNTAGT. V dropped 7 bases and J dropped 5; count of bases not matched to a gene: 17. DNA of the CDR3: TGTGCCAGCACCTCTCGTAGTAGCGGGGGGTCCCCCCACAATGAGCAGTTCTTC. This codes for CASTSRSSGGSPHNEQFF.

This clone was observed a few times. This chain connects TRBV24-1 to TRBJ2-5, with a weak D call TRBD1 (6 bases). V lost 9 bases and J 0 bases, leaving 16 bases between the germline ends. This CDR3 has 15 residues. Germline V gene data show CDR1 as KGHDR and CDR2 as SFDVKD. CDR3 amino acids: CATGGGPMYQETQYF. The CDR3 nucleotides are TGTGCCACCGGGGGCGGACCCATGTACCAAGAGACCCAGTACTTC.

The V gene is TRBV9, the J gene TRBJ1-4, with D hard to call. CDR1 SGDLS and CDR2 YYNGEE come from the germline V gene. V was shortened by 3 bases and J by 0 bases, with 9 bases between the two germline ends. The CDR3 contains 15 residues. This CDR3 reads CASSASPATNEKLFF. DNA for the CDR3: TGTGCCAGCAGCGCGTCCCCAGCAACTAATGAAAAACTGTTTTTT.

V is TRBV7-9 and J is TRBJ2-1; TRBD2 agrees at 8 bases. Trimming cost V 1 base and J 2 bases; bases outside gene matches: 1. Per germline, CDR1 SEHNR and CDR2 FQNEAQ (reference sequence). This CDR3 spans 15 amino acids. CDR3 DNA sequence: TGTGCCAGCAGCTTAGACGGGGGGGCCTACAATGAGCAGTTCTTC. It codes for CASSLDGGAYNEQFF. Full variable domain (outside the CDR3, taken from reference TRBV7-9 and TRBJ2-1): DTGVSQNPRHKITKRGQNVTFRCDPISEHNRLYWYRQTLGQGPEFLTYFQNEAQLEKSRLLSDRFSAERPKGSFSTLEIQRTEQGDSAMYLCASSLDGGAYNEQFFGPGTRLTVL.

The chain combines TRBV5-1 with TRBJ1-2; D possibly corresponds to TRBD1 (6 bases). Trimming took off 2 bases at V and 0 bases at J, with 8 bases between the two ends. Germline CDR1 SGHRS, CDR2 YFSETQ. The CDR3 totals 14 residues. CDR3 nucleotides: TGCGCCAGCAGCTTCACAGGGTCTAACTATGGCTACACCTTC. This sequence encodes CASSFTGSNYGYTF.

In its sample, this clone was seen a few times. The chain joins TRBV7-6 to TRBJ2-5, with 15 bases that match TRBD2. Germline V lookup: CDR1 SGHVS, CDR2 FNYEAQ. J was trimmed by 1 base and V by 5 bases; bases with no gene match: 5. The length of the CDR3 is 17 residues. CDR3 amino acids: CASSPRTSGGAQETQYF. CDR3 nucleotides: TGTGCCAGCAGCCCACGGACTAGCGGGGGGGCCCAAGAGACCCAGTACTTC.

This rearrangement joins TRBV5-5 to TRBJ1-2, with D hard to call. This CDR3 region has 13 residues. V was trimmed by 0 bases and J by 2 bases, leaving 5 bases between them. Per germline, CDR1 SGHKS and CDR2 YYEKEE (reference sequence). The CDR3 region has the DNA TGTGCCAGCAGCTTGGGGGCGAACTATGGCTACACCTTC. This gives the protein CASSLGANYGYTF.

This clone was seen only once. CDR3 sequence: CASSLLWLRGYNEQFF. Here the CDR3 DNA reads TGTGCCAGCAGTTTATTGTGGCTCAGAGGGTACAATGAGCAGTTCTTC. The chain joins TRBV28 to TRBJ2-1; D possibly corresponds to TRBD2 (5 bases). The CDR3 has 16 amino acids. Per the germline V gene, CDR1 is MDHEN and CDR2 is SYDVKM. V lost 1 base to trimming and J lost 4 bases, with 14 bases between them.

A word on this clone: One end of the junction fails to match germline, which may point to a read error. Here the CDR3 DNA reads TGTGCCACACGTCCGACAGGGACCTCTAACTGTGGCTACACCTTC. It is translated as CATRPTGTSNCGYTF. The chain recombines TRBV6-5 with TRBJ1-2, with 7 bases that match TRBD1. From germline, CDR1 is MNHEY and CDR2 SVGAGI. The CDR3 has 15 residues.

CDR3 residues: CAWGRGSGANVLTF. CDR3 in DNA: TGTGCCTGGGGGCGCGGGAGTGGGGCCAACGTCCTGACTTTC. The chain has TRBV30 and TRBJ2-6; 7 nucleotides align to TRBD2. The germline V gene encodes CDR1 GTSNPN and CDR2 SVGIG (reference sequence). The ends lost 5 bases at V and 3 bases at J; junction bases unmatched: 4. The CDR3 length is 14 residues. The whole variable domain, filled in from reference TRBV30 and TRBJ2-6, reads SQTIHQWPATLVQPVGSPLSLECTVEGTSNPNLYWYRQAAGRGLQLLFYSVGIGQISSEVPQNLSASRPQDRQFILSSKKLLLSDSGFYLCAWGRGSGANVLTFGAGSRLTVL.

This chain joins TRBV2 and TRBJ2-7, with a tentative D call TRBD1 (5 bases). The CDR3 length is 13 residues. Germline-derived CDR1 and CDR2 are SNHLY and FYNNEI. V dropped 8 bases and J dropped 0 bases, with 11 bases sitting between them. Written as DNA, the CDR3 is TGTGCCAGCTGCAGGGAAAACTCCTACGAGCAGTACTTC. This gives the protein CASCRENSYEQYF.

This rearrangement joins TRBV30 to TRBJ1-6, with 7 bases lining up with TRBD1. The CDR3 is 14 residues long. Germline CDR1 and CDR2: GTSNPN and SVGIG (reference sequence). Losses at the gene ends were 0 bases for V and 10 bases for J; bases not matched to a gene: 6. DNA of the CDR3: TGTGCCTGGAGTGTGTTCCAGGGGGGATCACCCCTCCACTTT. This codes for CAWSVFQGGSPLHF. Full variable domain (remainder filled in from reference TRBV30 and TRBJ1-6): SQTIHQWPATLVQPVGSPLSLECTVEGTSNPNLYWYRQAAGRGLQLLFYSVGIGQISSEVPQNLSASRPQDRQFILSSKKLLLSDSGFYLCAWSVFQGGSPLHFGNGTRLTVT.

Points on this clone: Other DNA sequences in this specimen translate into the identical CDR3. This chain uses TRBV6-5 with TRBJ1-2; tentative D call: TRBD1 (6 bases). CDR1 MNHEY and CDR2 SVGAGI come from the germline V gene. Trimming cost V 6 bases and J 1 base, with 12 bases left between them. The CDR3 covers 14 residues. In nucleotides, the CDR3 is TGTGCCAGCAGCCCCGACAGGCTTAACTATGGCTACACCTTC. It codes for CASSPDRLNYGYTF.

The CDR3 sequence: CASSPIDREGNGYTF. CDR3 nucleotide sequence: TGTGCCAGCAGCCCGATTGATAGGGAGGGAAATGGCTACACCTTC. The chain uses TRBV5-4 and TRBJ1-2, with D unresolved. CDR3 length equals 15 residues. CDR1 and CDR2 from the germline V gene are SGHNT and YYREEE (reference sequence). V was shortened by 4 bases and J by 6 bases, with 19 bases between the two germline ends. The full variable domain, with the rest looked up from reference TRBV5-4 and TRBJ1-2, is ETGVTQSPTHLIKTRGQQVTLRCSSQSGHNTVSWYQQALGQGPQFIFQYYREEENGRGNFPPRFSGLQFPNYSSELNVNALELDDSALYLCASSPIDREGNGYTFGSGTRLTVV.

This chain connects TRBV7-2 to TRBJ2-3; perhaps TRBD2 as D (5 bases). CDR3 length equals 16 residues. Trimming pared 4 bases from V and 0 bases from J, leaving 14 bases between. Germline loops: CDR1 SGHTA, CDR2 FQGNSA. CDR3 bases: TGTGCCAGCAGCTCGGCGGGCAGTCCTAGCACAGATACGCAGTATTTT. Its translation: CASSSAGSPSTDTQYF.